Below are 22 T cell receptor beta chains sequenced from a single sample in a study of blood T cell repertoires in COVID-19. Produced via immunoSEQ multiplex PCR; TCRdb's table is partial and in-frame only. The data contain around 450,000 clones, 90% of them seen just once; the ten biggest clones take up about 0.6%. The specimen sequenced was PBMCs or T cells enriched from blood (not recorded which). These receptors originate from a man between 18 and 29 years old who had recovered from COVID-19.

V gene TRBV4-1 combines with J gene TRBJ2-7, with a weak D call TRBD2 (5 bases). The V gene's germline CDR1 is MGHRA and CDR2 YSYEKL. Trimming left V 0 bases short and J 2 bases short, with 8 bases between. This CDR3 is built from 14 residues. The CDR3 is CASSQERETYEQYF. CDR3 DNA: TGCGCCAGCAGCCAAGAGAGGGAGACCTACGAGCAGTACTTC.

This clone has a single count. The CDR3 reads CAWSTGRSNQPQHF. The CDR3 DNA reads TGTGCCTGGAGTACAGGGCGAAGCAATCAGCCCCAGCATTTT. V and J are TRBV30 and TRBJ1-5; a weak D match, TRBD1 (6 bases). The CDR3 runs to 14 residues. Trimming took off 2 bases at V and 1 base at J, with 9 bases between the two ends. The germline gives CDR1 GTSNPN, CDR2 SVGIG (reference sequence).

J is TRBJ1-3 and V is TRBV7-8; D is undetermined. V was pared by 1 base and J by 3 bases, with 10 bases between. Germline CDR1 reads SGHVS; CDR2 reads FQNEAQ. The CDR3 totals 15 residues. This CDR3 reads CASSLVGGGGNTIYF. The DNA of the CDR3 is TGTGCCAGCAGCTTAGTTGGCGGCGGTGGAAACACCATATATTTT.

The V call is TRBV4-1, the J call TRBJ2-1, with D maybe TRBD2 (6 bases). Trimming left V 4 bases short and J 6 bases short, with 13 bases between. This CDR3 is 14 amino acids long. CDR1 and CDR2 (germline): MGHRA, YSYEKL. For the CDR3, the DNA is TGCGCCAGCAGCCCTTTAATAGCGGCCAATGAGCAGTTCTTC. This codes for CASSPLIAANEQFF.

This clone was picked up one time. CDR3 bases: TGTGCCAGCAGCCAAGTTTATTCAGATACGCAGTATTTT. Amino acid sequence: CASSQVYSDTQYF. The chain carries TRBV3-1 (or the pseudogene TRBV3-2) and TRBJ2-3, with D uncertain. The V and J ends lost 1 base and 4 bases respectively, with 6 bases between them. In germline, CDR1 is LGHDT, CDR2 YNNKEL (reference sequence). The CDR3 loop spans 13 amino acids.

The V and J genes are TRBV5-6 and TRBJ1-2; TRBD1 is a possible D gene (6 bases). The CDR3 is made up of 13 amino acids. CDR1 is SGHDT and CDR2 is YYEEEE in the germline V gene. The V end was cut by 0 bases, the J end by 8 bases, with 11 bases between. The CDR3 DNA is TGTGCCAGCAGCTTGGGTGGGGGCTTCGGCTACACCTTC. It yields the protein CASSLGGGFGYTF.

V and J are TRBV5-8 and TRBJ1-3; D is unresolved. The V and J ends lost 7 bases and 4 bases respectively, with 18 bases between them. The CDR3 runs 15 residues. Germline assignment: CDR1 SGHTS and CDR2 YDEGEE. CDR3 coding DNA: TGTGCCAGCTTCCTCACCGGTTCTCTGGGAAACACCATATATTTT. This gives the protein CASFLTGSLGNTIYF.

This clone has just one count. This rearrangement joins TRBV2 to TRBJ1-2, with D unclear. Germline V gives CDR1 SNHLY, CDR2 FYNNEI. The CDR3 has 14 amino acids. Trimming removed 1 base from V and 3 bases from J, with 9 bases in between. In DNA, the CDR3 is TGTGCCAGCAGTGAAGACCCAGAATACTATGGCTACACCTTC. It yields the protein CASSEDPEYYGYTF.

This clone showed up just a few times. The V gene is TRBV7-6, the J gene TRBJ1-1; D remains ambiguous. Germline assignment: CDR1 SGHVS and CDR2 FNYEAQ. Deletions cut 2 bases from V and 1 base from J, with 14 bases between. The CDR3 has 16 amino acids. The CDR3 sequence: CASSLLDPGENTEAFF. For the CDR3, the DNA is TGTGCCAGCAGCTTATTGGACCCGGGAGAGAACACTGAAGCTTTCTTT.

The chain employs TRBV10-3 and TRBJ1-2, with D unclear. Germline loops: CDR1 ENHRY, CDR2 SYGVKD. This CDR3 comprises 14 residues. Trimming removed 4 bases from V and 5 bases from J, with 14 bases in between. The CDR3 DNA follows: TGTGCCATCAGTGCCGGGGTTGTGGGGTATGGCTACACCTTC. It yields the protein CAISAGVVGYGYTF.

The genes are TRBV9 and TRBJ2-3; 7 bases align to TRBD2. With V trimmed by 0 bases and J by 5 bases, 6 bases remained unmatched. Germline V lookup: CDR1 SGDLS, CDR2 YYNGEE. The CDR3 length is 15 residues. CDR3 sequence: CASSVASGWGDTQYF. DNA of the CDR3: TGTGCCAGCAGCGTAGCTAGCGGTTGGGGAGATACGCAGTATTTT.

The chain uses TRBV3-1 (or the pseudogene TRBV3-2) and TRBJ1-6, with D uncertain. This CDR3 comprises 15 residues. V lost 0 bases to trimming and J lost 4 bases, with 7 bases between them. Germline V gene data show CDR1 as LGHDT and CDR2 as YNNKEL (reference sequence). This CDR3 is CASSQDSVYNSPLHF. DNA for the CDR3: TGTGCCAGCAGCCAAGATTCGGTATATAATTCACCCCTCCACTTT.

Remarks on this clone: One junction end disagrees with the germline gene, perhaps due to a read error. The chain joins TRBV27 to TRBJ1-1, with D possibly matching TRBD1 (5 bases). Germline-derived CDR1 and CDR2 are MNHEY and SMNVEV (reference sequence). This CDR3 spans 16 amino acids. CDR3 in DNA: TGTGCCAGCACCCGCTCTACGGGGGGAGGGAACGCTGAAGCTTTCTTT. Protein: CASTRSTGGGNAEAFF.

This clone was picked up one time. This chain connects TRBV10-3 to TRBJ1-5; no reliable D call. Deletions cut 8 bases from V and 0 bases from J, with 14 bases between. Germline V CDR1 and CDR2: ENHRY, SYGVKD. CDR3 length: 15 amino acids. The CDR3 sequence: CAIGEGSGSNQPQHF. In DNA form, the CDR3 reads TGTGCCATCGGAGAGGGTTCGGGTAGCAATCAGCCCCAGCATTTT.

This chain joins TRBV28 and TRBJ2-7, with 9 nucleotides matching TRBD2. The V gene end was trimmed by 3 bases and the J gene end by 4 bases; junction bases not matched to a gene: 4. From germline, CDR1 is MDHEN and CDR2 SYDVKM. The CDR3 runs to 14 residues. The CDR3 bases are TGTGCCAGCAGTTTGACTAGCGGCCTTTACGAGCAGTACTTC. Translation gives CASSLTSGLYEQYF.

The chain's CDR3 is CASGHGLGYTF. The CDR3 nucleotides read TGTGCCAGTGGCCATGGGCTTGGCTACACCTTC. This chain joins TRBV19 and TRBJ1-2; D remains unclear. The length of the CDR3 is 11 residues. Germline values: CDR1 LNHDA, CDR2 SQIVND (reference sequence). Trimming left V 8 bases short and J 7 bases short, with 11 bases between.

Only a few counts were recorded for this clone. The chain recombines TRBV3-1 (or the pseudogene TRBV3-2) with TRBJ1-2; D perhaps matches TRBD1 (5 bases). Between the trimmed V and J ends, which lost 4 bases and 8 bases, there was a span of 17 bases. The CDR3 is made up of 14 amino acids. Germline V gives CDR1 LGHDT, CDR2 YNNKEL (reference sequence). The CDR3 loop reads CASSLTAEGAGYTF. Written as DNA, the CDR3 is TGTGCCAGCAGCCTGACAGCGGAGGGCGCCGGCTACACCTTC.

The chain carries TRBV28 and TRBJ1-1, with TRBD1 matching 8 bases. This CDR3 region has 13 residues. After removal of 5 bases from V and 5 bases from J, the junction contained 4 bases not matched to a gene. Germline values: CDR1 MDHEN, CDR2 SYDVKM. CDR3 protein: CASSHRGWTEAFF. The CDR3 bases are TGTGCCAGCAGTCACAGGGGGTGGACTGAAGCTTTCTTT.

The genes are TRBV10-1 and TRBJ1-3, with D unclear. Trimming cost V 5 bases and J 1 base, with 6 bases left between them. Germline V gene sequence: CDR1 WNHNN, CDR2 SYGVQD (reference sequence). The CDR3 has 13 amino acids. This CDR3 reads CASSSGSGNTIYF. CDR3 DNA: TGCGCCAGCAGTTCAGGTTCTGGAAACACCATATATTTT.

This chain joins TRBV9 and TRBJ1-2, with a possible D match to TRBD1 (5 bases). Trimming removed 7 bases from V and 1 base from J, with 17 bases in between. The CDR3 loop spans 15 amino acids. From germline, CDR1 is SGDLS and CDR2 YYNGEE. The CDR3 spells CASGDSVVFNYGYTF. CDR3 nucleotides: TGTGCCAGCGGGGACTCAGTCGTCTTTAACTATGGCTACACCTTC.

The chain couples TRBV2 to TRBJ1-1, with D possibly matching TRBD1 (5 bases). Trimming removed 10 bases from V and 7 bases from J, with 16 bases in between. The CDR3 is 12 residues long. The germline V gene has CDR1 SNHLY and CDR2 FYNNEI. For the CDR3, the DNA is TGTGCCACGTCGCAGGGTCTGGTTGAAGCTTTCTTT. Protein product: CATSQGLVEAFF.

The gene calls are TRBV5-5 and TRBJ1-3; TRBD1 aligns across 7 bases. CDR3 length: 16 amino acids. Germline V gene lookup returns CDR1 SGHKS and CDR2 YYEKEE (reference sequence). Germline trimming cut 7 bases from V and 0 bases from J; bases unmatched to any gene: 10. Here the CDR3 DNA reads TGTGCCAGCCTTCAGACAGGGTCCTACTCTGGAAACACCATATATTTT. Amino acid sequence: CASLQTGSYSGNTIYF.